The 14 T cell receptor beta chains listed next were all sequenced from one sample in a study of shared clonotypes between healthy human individuals. The table came from immunoSEQ multiplex PCR; TCRdb's copy has only in-frame clones and leaves some out. The sample has more than 850,000 clones; approximately 80% are singletons. The sample taken for sequencing was memory CD4+ T cells from PBMCs. Subset noted: CD45RA-negative fraction. The receptors were sampled from a young man in good health. Some clones in this sample may be carry-over from other donors' samples.

The rearrangement links TRBV28 to TRBJ1-4; 7 bases are shared with TRBD1. After removal of 8 bases from V and 11 bases from J, the junction contained 8 bases not matched to a gene. This CDR3 has 12 residues. From germline, CDR1 is MDHEN and CDR2 SYDVKM. CDR3 DNA sequence: TGTGCCAGCCGGGACAGCGTGAGTAAACTGTTTTTT. Protein sequence: CASRDSVSKLFF.

This rearrangement joins TRBV4-3 to TRBJ1-6; TRBD1 aligns across 7 bases. V dropped 0 bases and J dropped 6; count of bases not matched to a gene: 2. There are 15 residues in the CDR3. In germline, CDR1 is LGHNA, CDR2 YSLEER. CDR3 bases: TGCGCCAGCAGCCAAGAGACAGGGTTTAATTCACCCCTCCACTTT. Translation: CASSQETGFNSPLHF.

This clone was observed a single time. This chain links TRBV18 with TRBJ2-1; 10 bases agree with TRBD2. Germline-derived CDR1 and CDR2 are KGHSH and LQKENI. The CDR3 totals 18 residues. V lost 1 base and J lost 0; bases outside the gene matches: 6. The CDR3 sequence is CASSPQGAGGSSYNEQFF. For the CDR3, the DNA is TGTGCCAGCTCACCACAAGGAGCGGGAGGGAGCTCCTACAATGAGCAGTTCTTC. Filled out from reference TRBV18 and TRBJ2-1, the complete variable domain reads NAGVMQNPRHLVRRRGQEARLRCSPMKGHSHVYWYRQLPEEGLKFMVYLQKENIIDESGMPKERFSAEFPKEGPSILRIQQVVRGDSAAYFCASSPQGAGGSSYNEQFFGPGTRLTVL.

This clone occurred many times. This rearrangement joins TRBV11-2 to TRBJ2-3, with 16 nucleotides matching TRBD2. Per the germline V gene, CDR1 is SGHAT and CDR2 is FQNNGV. The length of the CDR3 is 18 residues. V shed 5 bases and J 1 base; nucleotides not matched to a gene: 6. The CDR3, as DNA: TGTGCCAGCAGCGTGGGACTAGCGGGAGGGAAAGGCACAGATACGCAGTATTTT. Its protein is CASSVGLAGGKGTDTQYF.

The rearrangement links TRBV5-6 to TRBJ2-1; 12 positions match TRBD2. Germline V lookup: CDR1 SGHDT, CDR2 YYEEEE. The CDR3 runs 16 residues. The V gene end was trimmed by 3 bases and the J gene end by 3 bases; junction bases not matched to a gene: 4. The CDR3 sequence is CASSSPTSGSYNEQFF. The CDR3 DNA is TGTGCCAGCAGCTCTCCGACTAGCGGGAGCTACAATGAGCAGTTCTTC.

The V and J genes are TRBV19 and TRBJ1-1; D is unclear. This CDR3 is 13 amino acids long. With 3 bases removed from V and 1 base from J, the gap between germline ends came to 6 bases. Germline CDR1 and CDR2: LNHDA and SQIVND (reference sequence). DNA for the CDR3: TGTGCCAGTAGTATTACAACGAACACTGAAGCTTTCTTT. Translation: CASSITTNTEAFF.

The V call is TRBV7-3, the J call TRBJ2-6; no definite D call. This CDR3 is 14 amino acids long. The germline V gene has CDR1 SGHTA and CDR2 FQGTGA. V lost 0 bases and J 5 bases, leaving 5 bases between the germline ends. The chain's CDR3 is CASSLTPRANVLTF. In DNA form, the CDR3 reads TGTGCCAGCAGCTTAACCCCTCGGGCCAACGTCCTGACTTTC.

This clone was detected a few times. The genes are TRBV19 and TRBJ2-4; TRBD1 matches at 10 bases. Germline lookup yields CDR1 LNHDA and CDR2 SQIVND (reference sequence). CDR3 length: 14 residues. With V trimmed by 5 bases and J by 6 bases, 4 bases remained unmatched. The CDR3 sequence: CASSPDRGRNIQYF. DNA for the CDR3: TGTGCCAGTAGTCCTGACAGGGGGCGAAACATTCAGTACTTC.

This clone was observed a handful of times. The V and J genes are TRBV5-4 and TRBJ2-1; D might be TRBD2 (5 bases). Germline values: CDR1 SGHNT, CDR2 YYREEE (reference sequence). CDR3 size: 12 residues. V lost 0 bases and J lost 15, with 13 bases in between. The CDR3 loop is CASSLASRRWFF. The CDR3 DNA reads as TGTGCCAGCAGCTTGGCTAGCCGTCGTTGGTTCTTC. Full variable domain (remainder filled in from reference TRBV5-4 and TRBJ2-1): ETGVTQSPTHLIKTRGQQVTLRCSSQSGHNTVSWYQQALGQGPQFIFQYYREEENGRGNFPPRFSGLQFPNYSSELNVNALELDDSALYLCASSLASRRWFFGPGTRLTVL.

V and J are TRBV11-2 and TRBJ2-2; D remains ambiguous. This CDR3 spans 11 amino acids. The V and J ends lost 11 bases and 3 bases respectively, with 7 bases between them. CDR1 and CDR2 (germline): SGHAT, FQNNGV. The CDR3 region has the DNA TGTGCCGGAAAGGACACCGGGGAGCTGTTTTTT. Residues: CAGKDTGELFF.

The V and J genes are TRBV10-3 and TRBJ2-4, with 7 bases aligning to TRBD1. Germline CDR1 is ENHRY and CDR2 is SYGVKD. The CDR3 loop spans 15 amino acids. Trimming cost V 10 bases and J 4 bases; bases outside gene matches: 13. CDR3 nucleotide sequence: TGTGCCACCCGGGACAGTGGAGATGGTAAAAACATTCAGTACTTC. Translation: CATRDSGDGKNIQYF.

The rearrangement joins TRBV4-2 to TRBJ2-7; D gene unclear. There are 13 residues in the CDR3. Trimming removed 1 base at V and 2 bases at J, with 6 bases between. Per germline, CDR1 LGHNA and CDR2 YNFKEQ. CDR3 sequence reads: CASSQVQAYEQYF. CDR3 bases: TGTGCCAGCAGCCAAGTGCAGGCCTACGAGCAGTACTTC.

The chain joins TRBV19 to TRBJ1-5, with D possibly matching TRBD1 (5 bases). There are 13 residues in the CDR3. Trimming removed 8 bases from V and 3 bases from J, with 11 bases in between. Per the germline V gene, CDR1 is LNHDA and CDR2 is SQIVND (reference sequence). The CDR3 nucleotides are TGTGCCAGTGCAGACAGACACAATCAGCCCCAGCATTTT. Translation gives CASADRHNQPQHF.

Of note for this clone: Different DNA sequences within this sample yield the same CDR3. V and J are TRBV7-3 and TRBJ1-2; TRBD1 matches at 9 bases. The trim removed 5 bases at V and 4 bases at J, leaving 2 bases unmatched. The CDR3 is 13 amino acids. Germline V gene lookup returns CDR1 SGHTA and CDR2 FQGTGA. The CDR3 reads CASSEGQGYGYTF. The CDR3 DNA is TGTGCCAGCAGCGAGGGACAGGGCTATGGCTACACCTTC.